The T cell receptor beta chain under discussion was sequenced for a study of blood T cells in healthy people across ages. Study-wide results and caveats: Naive and antigen-experienced cells could not be conclusively compared, given unsorted PBMCs. Roughly linear age-related decline in beta diversity appeared, significant by age around 40. Naive T cell percentage showed a strong correlation with TCR beta diversity.

Alongside a J-beta primer mix, a sample-barcoded 5' primer served in a second PCR lasting about 7 to 11 cycles. TCRdb re-called the 5' RACE reads with MiXCR, one entry per CDR3 protein. The repertoire holds hundreds of thousands of distinct CDR3 sequences, with roughly 43% as singletons. The V gene lost 7 bases and the J gene lost 7 bases, with 14 bases spanning the gap. The CDR3 runs to 12 residues. Germline CDR1 reads SNHLY; CDR2 reads FYNNEI. Points on this clonotype: Its matching antigen is unknown.

Donors each provided 7.5 to 10 milliliters of peripheral blood. The specimen sequenced was blood. The receptor comes from an older woman in good health. This chain connects TRBV2 to TRBJ2-7, with unresolved D. In DNA form, the CDR3 reads TGTGCCAGCAAGGTCGATCCAAAGGAGCAGTACTTC. It is translated as CASKVDPKEQYF.